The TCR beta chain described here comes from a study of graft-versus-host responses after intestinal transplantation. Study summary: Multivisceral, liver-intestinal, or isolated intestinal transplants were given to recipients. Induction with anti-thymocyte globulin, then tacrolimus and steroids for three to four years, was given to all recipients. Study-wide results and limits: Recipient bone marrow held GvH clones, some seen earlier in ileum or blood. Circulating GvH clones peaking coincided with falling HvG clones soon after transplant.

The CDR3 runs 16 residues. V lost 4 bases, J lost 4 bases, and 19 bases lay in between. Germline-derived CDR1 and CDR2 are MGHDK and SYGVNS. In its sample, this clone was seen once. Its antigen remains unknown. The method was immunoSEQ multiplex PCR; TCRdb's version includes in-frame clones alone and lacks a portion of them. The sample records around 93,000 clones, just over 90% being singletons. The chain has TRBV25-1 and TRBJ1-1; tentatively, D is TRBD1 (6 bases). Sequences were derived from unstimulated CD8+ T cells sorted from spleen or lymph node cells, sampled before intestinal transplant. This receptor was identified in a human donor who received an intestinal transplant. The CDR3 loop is CASSGQEPPPITEAFF. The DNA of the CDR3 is TGTGCCAGCAGTGGACAGGAACCCCCTCCGATCACTGAAGCTTTCTTT.